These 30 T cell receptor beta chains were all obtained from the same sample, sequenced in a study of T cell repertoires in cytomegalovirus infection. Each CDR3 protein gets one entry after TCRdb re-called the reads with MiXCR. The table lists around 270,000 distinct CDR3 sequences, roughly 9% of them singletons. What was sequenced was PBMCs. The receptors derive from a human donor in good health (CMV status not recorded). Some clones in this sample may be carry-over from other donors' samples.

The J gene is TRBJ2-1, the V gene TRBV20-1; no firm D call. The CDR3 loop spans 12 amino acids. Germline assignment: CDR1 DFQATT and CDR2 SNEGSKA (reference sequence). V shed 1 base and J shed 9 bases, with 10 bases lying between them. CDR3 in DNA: TGCAGTGCTAGAGGAGCAGGCAGTGAGCAGTTCTTC. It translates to CSARGAGSEQFF.

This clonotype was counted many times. As DNA, the CDR3 is TGTGCCAGCAGCCCTCGACAGGGGGCGCAAAGCTATGGCTACACCTTC. This codes for CASSPRQGAQSYGYTF. The V gene is TRBV7-2, the J gene TRBJ1-2; TRBD1 aligns across 10 bases. This CDR3 spans 16 amino acids. The V gene's germline CDR1 is SGHTA and CDR2 FQGNSA. The junction had 10 bases not matched to a gene; V was cut back by 5 bases and J by 4 bases.

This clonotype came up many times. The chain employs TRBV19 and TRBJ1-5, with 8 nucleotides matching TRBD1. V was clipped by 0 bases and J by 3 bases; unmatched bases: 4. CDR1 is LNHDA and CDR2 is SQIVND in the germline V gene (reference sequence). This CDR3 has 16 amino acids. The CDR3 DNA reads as TGTGCCAGTAGTATAGATTGGACAGGGTACAATCAGCCCCAGCATTTT. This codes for CASSIDWTGYNQPQHF.

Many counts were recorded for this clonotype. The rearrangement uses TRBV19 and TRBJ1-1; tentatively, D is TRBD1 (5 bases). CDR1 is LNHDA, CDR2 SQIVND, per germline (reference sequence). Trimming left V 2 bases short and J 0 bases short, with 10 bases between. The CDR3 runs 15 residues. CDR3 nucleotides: TGTGCCAGTAGTATACAGGGAGCTATGAACACTGAAGCTTTCTTT. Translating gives CASSIQGAMNTEAFF.

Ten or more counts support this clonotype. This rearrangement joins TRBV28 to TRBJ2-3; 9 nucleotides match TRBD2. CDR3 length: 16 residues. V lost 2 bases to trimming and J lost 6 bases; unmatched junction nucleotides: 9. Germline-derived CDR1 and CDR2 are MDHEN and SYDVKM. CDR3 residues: CASSLLAGPKLDTQYF. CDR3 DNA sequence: TGTGCCAGCAGTTTACTAGCGGGACCTAAATTGGATACGCAGTATTTT.

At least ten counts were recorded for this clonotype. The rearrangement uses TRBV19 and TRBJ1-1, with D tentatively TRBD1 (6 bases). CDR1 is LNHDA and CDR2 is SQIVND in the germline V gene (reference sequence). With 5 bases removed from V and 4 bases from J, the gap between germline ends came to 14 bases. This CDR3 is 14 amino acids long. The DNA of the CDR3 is TGTGCCAGTAGTTCAACAGGGTGGAGCACTGAAGCTTTCTTT. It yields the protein CASSSTGWSTEAFF.

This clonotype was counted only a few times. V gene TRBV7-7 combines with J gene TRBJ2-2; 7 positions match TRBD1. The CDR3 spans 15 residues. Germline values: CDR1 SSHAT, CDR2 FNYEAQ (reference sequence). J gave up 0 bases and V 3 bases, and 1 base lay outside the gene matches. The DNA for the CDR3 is TGTGCCAGCAGCTTGGGACAGTCGAACACCGGGGAGCTGTTTTTT. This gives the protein CASSLGQSNTGELFF.

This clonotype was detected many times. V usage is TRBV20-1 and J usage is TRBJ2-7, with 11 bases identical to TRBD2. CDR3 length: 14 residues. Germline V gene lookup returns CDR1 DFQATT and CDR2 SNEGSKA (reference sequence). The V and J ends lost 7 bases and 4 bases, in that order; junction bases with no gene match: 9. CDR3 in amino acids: CSVPRLAGLYEQYF. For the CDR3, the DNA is TGCAGTGTTCCCCGACTAGCGGGACTGTACGAGCAGTACTTC.

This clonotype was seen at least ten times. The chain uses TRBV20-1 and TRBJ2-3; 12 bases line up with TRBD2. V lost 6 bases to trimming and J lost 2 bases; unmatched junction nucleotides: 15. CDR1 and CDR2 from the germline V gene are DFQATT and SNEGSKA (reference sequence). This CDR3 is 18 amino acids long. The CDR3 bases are TGCAGTGCCGCTAGTCCAGGACTAGCGGGGTCTCCCACAGATACGCAGTATTTT. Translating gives CSAASPGLAGSPTDTQYF.

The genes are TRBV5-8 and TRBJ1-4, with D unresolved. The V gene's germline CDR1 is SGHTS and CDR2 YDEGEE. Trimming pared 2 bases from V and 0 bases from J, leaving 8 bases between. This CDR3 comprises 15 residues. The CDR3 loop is CASSFSGATNEKLFF. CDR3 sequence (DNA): TGTGCCAGCAGCTTCTCGGGTGCAACTAATGAAAAACTGTTTTTT.

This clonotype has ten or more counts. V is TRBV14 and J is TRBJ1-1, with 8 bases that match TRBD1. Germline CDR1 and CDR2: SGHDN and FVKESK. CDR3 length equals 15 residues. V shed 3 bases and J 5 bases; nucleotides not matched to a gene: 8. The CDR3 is CASSQVGQAGTEAFF. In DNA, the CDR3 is TGTGCCAGCAGCCAGGTGGGACAGGCTGGAACTGAAGCTTTCTTT.

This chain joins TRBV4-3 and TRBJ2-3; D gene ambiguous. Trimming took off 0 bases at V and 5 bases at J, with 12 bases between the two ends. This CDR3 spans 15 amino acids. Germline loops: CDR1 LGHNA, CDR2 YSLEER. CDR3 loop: CASSQENGRLDTQYF. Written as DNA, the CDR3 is TGCGCCAGCAGCCAAGAAAACGGAAGACTAGATACGCAGTATTTT.

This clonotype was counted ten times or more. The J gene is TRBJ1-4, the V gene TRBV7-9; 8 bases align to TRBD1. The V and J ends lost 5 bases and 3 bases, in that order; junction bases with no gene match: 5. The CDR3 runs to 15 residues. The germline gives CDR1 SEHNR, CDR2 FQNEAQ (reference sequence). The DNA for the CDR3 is TGTGCCAGCAGCCGGACAGGGAACTCTAATGAAAAACTGTTTTTT. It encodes CASSRTGNSNEKLFF. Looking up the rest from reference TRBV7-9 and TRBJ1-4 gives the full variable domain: DTGVSQNPRHKITKRGQNVTFRCDPISEHNRLYWYRQTLGQGPEFLTYFQNEAQLEKSRLLSDRFSAERPKGSFSTLEIQRTEQGDSAMYLCASSRTGNSNEKLFFGSGTQLSVL.

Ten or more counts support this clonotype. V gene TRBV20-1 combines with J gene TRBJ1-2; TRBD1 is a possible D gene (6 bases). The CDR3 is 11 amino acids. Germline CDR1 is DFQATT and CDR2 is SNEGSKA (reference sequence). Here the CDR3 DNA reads TGCAGCCCCAGGGGTGACTATGGCTACACCTTC. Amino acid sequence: CSPRGDYGYTF.

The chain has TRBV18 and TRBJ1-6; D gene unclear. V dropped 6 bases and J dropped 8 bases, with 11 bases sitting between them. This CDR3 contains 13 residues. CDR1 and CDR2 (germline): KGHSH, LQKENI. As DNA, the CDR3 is TGTGCCAGCTCCACGGACGCTGATTCACCCCTCCACTTT. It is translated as CASSTDADSPLHF.

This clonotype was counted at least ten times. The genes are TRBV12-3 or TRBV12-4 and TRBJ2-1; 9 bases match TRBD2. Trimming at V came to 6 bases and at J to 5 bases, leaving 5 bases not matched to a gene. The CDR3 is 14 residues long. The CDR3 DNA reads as TGTGCCAGCAGGATAGCGGGGGCTAACAATGAGCAGTTCTTC. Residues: CASRIAGANNEQFF.

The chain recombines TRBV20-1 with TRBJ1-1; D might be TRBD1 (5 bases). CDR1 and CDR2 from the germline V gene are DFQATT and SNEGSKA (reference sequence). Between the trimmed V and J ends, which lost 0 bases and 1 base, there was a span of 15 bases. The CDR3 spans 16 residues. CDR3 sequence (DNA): TGCAGTGCTAGAGATAGGAGAGGGGCCGGGAACACTGAAGCTTTCTTT. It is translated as CSARDRRGAGNTEAFF.

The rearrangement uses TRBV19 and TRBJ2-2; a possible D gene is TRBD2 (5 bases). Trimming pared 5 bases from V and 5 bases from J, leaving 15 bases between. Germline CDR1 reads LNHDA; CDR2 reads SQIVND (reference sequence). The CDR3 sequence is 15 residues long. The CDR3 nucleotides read TGTGCCAGTAGTCCACAGTCTGGGAGTACCGGGGAGCTGTTTTTT. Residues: CASSPQSGSTGELFF.

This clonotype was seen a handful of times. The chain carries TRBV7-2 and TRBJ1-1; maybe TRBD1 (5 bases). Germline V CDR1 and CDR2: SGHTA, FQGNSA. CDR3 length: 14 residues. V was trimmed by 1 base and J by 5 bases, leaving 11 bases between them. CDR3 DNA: TGTGCCAGCAGCTTAGTTTCAGGGCGGACTGAAGCTTTCTTT. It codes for CASSLVSGRTEAFF.

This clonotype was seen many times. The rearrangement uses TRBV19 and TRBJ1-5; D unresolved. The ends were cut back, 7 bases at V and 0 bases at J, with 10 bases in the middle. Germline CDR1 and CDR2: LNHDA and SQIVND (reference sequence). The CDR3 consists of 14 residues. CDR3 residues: CASTPGFSNQPQHF. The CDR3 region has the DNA TGTGCCAGTACTCCGGGATTTAGCAATCAGCCCCAGCATTTT.

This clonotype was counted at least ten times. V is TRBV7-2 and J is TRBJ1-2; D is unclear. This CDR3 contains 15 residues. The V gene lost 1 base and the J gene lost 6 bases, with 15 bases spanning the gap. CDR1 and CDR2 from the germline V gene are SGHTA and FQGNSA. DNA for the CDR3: TGTGCCAGCAGCTTAGGGGGTACTCGCAATGATGGCTACACCTTC. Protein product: CASSLGGTRNDGYTF. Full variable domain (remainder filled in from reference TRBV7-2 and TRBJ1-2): GAGVSQSPSNKVTEKGKDVELRCDPISGHTALYWYRQSLGQGLEFLIYFQGNSAPDKSGLPSDRFSAERTGGSVSTLTIQRTQQEDSAVYLCASSLGGTRNDGYTFGSGTRLTVV.

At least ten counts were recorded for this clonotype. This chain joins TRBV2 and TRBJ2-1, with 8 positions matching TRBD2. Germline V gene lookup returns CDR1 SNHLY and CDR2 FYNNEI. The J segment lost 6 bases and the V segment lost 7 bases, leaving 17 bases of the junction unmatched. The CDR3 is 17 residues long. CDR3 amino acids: CASKRDLGTRPPNEQFF. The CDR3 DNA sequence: TGTGCCAGCAAACGGGACCTCGGGACTAGACCGCCCAATGAGCAGTTCTTC. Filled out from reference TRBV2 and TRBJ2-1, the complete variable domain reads EPEVTQTPSHQVTQMGQEVILRCVPISNHLYFYWYRQILGQKVEFLVSFYNNEISEKSEIFDDQFSVERPDGSNFTLKIRSTKLEDSAMYFCASKRDLGTRPPNEQFFGPGTRLTVL.

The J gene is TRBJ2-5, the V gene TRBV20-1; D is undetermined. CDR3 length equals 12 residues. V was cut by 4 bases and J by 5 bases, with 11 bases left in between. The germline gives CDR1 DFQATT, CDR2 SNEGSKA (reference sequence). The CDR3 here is CSAIGSLETQYF. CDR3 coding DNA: TGCAGTGCTATTGGGTCGTTGGAGACCCAGTACTTC.

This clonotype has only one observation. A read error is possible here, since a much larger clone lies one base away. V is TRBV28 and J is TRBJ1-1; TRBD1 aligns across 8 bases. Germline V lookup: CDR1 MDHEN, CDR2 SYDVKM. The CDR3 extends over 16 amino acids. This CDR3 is CTSSLPTQGASTEAFF. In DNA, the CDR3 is TGTACCAGCAGTTTACCCACTCAGGGGGCGAGCACTGAAGCTTTCTTT.

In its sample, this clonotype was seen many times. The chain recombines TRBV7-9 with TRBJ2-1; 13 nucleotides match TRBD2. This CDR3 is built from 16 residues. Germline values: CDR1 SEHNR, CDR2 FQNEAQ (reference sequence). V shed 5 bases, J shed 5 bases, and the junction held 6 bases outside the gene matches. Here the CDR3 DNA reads TGTGCCAGCAGCACACTAGCGGGAGGGCCAAACAATGAGCAGTTCTTC. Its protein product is CASSTLAGGPNNEQFF.

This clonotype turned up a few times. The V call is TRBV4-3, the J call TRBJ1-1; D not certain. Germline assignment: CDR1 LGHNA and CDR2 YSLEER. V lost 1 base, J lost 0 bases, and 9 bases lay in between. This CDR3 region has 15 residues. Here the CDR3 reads CASSQGSAMNTEAFF. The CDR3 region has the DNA TGCGCCAGCAGCCAAGGTTCAGCCATGAACACTGAAGCTTTCTTT.

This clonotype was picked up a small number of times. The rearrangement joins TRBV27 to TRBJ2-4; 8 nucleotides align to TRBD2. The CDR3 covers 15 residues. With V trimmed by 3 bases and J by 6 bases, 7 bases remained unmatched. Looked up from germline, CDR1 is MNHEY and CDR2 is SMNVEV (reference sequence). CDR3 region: CASSLNGGAGNIQYF. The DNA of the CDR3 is TGTGCCAGCAGTTTGAACGGGGGGGCCGGAAACATTCAGTACTTC.

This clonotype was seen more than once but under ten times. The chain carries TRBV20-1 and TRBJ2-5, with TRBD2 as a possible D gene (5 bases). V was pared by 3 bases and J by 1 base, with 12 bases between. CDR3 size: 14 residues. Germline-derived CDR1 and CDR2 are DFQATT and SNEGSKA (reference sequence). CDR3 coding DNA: TGCAGTGCTAGGGGAACCGGGGTCCAAGAGACCCAGTACTTC. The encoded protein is CSARGTGVQETQYF.

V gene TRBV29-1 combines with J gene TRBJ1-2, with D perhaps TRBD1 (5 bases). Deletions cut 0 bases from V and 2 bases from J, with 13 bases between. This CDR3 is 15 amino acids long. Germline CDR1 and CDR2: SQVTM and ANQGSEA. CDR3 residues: CSVEDRVQENYGYTF. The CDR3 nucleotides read TGCAGCGTTGAAGACAGGGTTCAAGAGAACTATGGCTACACCTTC.

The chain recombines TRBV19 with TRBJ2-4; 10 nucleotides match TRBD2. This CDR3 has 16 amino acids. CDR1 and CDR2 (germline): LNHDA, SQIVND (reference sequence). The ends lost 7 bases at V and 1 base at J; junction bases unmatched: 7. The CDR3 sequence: CASTSGSSLAKNIQYF. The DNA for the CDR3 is TGTGCCAGTACTAGCGGGAGTTCGCTGGCCAAAAACATTCAGTACTTC. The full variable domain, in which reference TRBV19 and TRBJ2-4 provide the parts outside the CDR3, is DGGITQSPKYLFRKEGQNVTLSCEQNLNHDAMYWYRQDPGQGLRLIYYSQIVNDFQKGDIAEGYSVSREKKESFPLTVTSAQKNPTAFYLCASTSGSSLAKNIQYFGAGTRLSVL.